The 11 T cell receptor beta chains below all came from one sample that was sequenced in a study of cytomegalovirus exposure and HLA in healthy donors. PCR involved 60 Vbeta and 13 Jbeta primers. Profiled with immunoSEQ multiplex PCR; TCRdb holds only in-frame clones, not every one. The sample yields over 65,000 clones, about 78% seen once. Sequencing input: PBMCs. The receptor set was obtained from a man aged 45-65 years in good health and CMV-seronegative.

The chain is built from TRBV9 and TRBJ1-1, with D perhaps TRBD1 (6 bases). The V end lost 2 bases, the J end lost 1 base, and 12 bases lay between the germline ends. This CDR3 comprises 15 residues. CDR1 is SGDLS, CDR2 YYNGEE, per germline. The DNA for the CDR3 is TGTGCCAGCAGCGTTTCCGGGGGGCAGAACACTGAAGCTTTCTTT. This codes for CASSVSGGQNTEAFF.

As concerns this clone: The conserved phenylalanine or tryptophan normally closing the CDR3 is absent here, so this likely arose from a read error. The rearrangement links TRBV5-4 to TRBJ2-4, with D tentatively TRBD1 (5 bases). V was cut by 0 bases and J by 0 bases, with 10 bases left in between. The CDR3 runs 16 residues. Germline CDR1 and CDR2: SGHNT and YYREEE (reference sequence). Here the CDR3 reads CASSLGADKAKNIQYS. The DNA for the CDR3 is TGTGCCAGCAGCTTGGGGGCGGACAAAGCCAAAAACATTCAGTACTCC.

The chain couples TRBV5-1 to TRBJ2-7, with TRBD1 identical over 7 bases. The germline V gene has CDR1 SGHRS and CDR2 YFSETQ. The CDR3 totals 15 residues. Trimming at V came to 3 bases and at J to 2 bases, leaving 8 bases not matched to a gene. This CDR3 reads CASSWGQNGPYEQYF. CDR3 sequence (DNA): TGCGCCAGCAGCTGGGGACAGAATGGGCCCTACGAGCAGTACTTC.

The chain couples TRBV9 to TRBJ2-7, with TRBD1 matching over 9 bases. Germline values: CDR1 SGDLS, CDR2 YYNGEE. V shed 4 bases and J 3 bases; nucleotides not matched to a gene: 5. The CDR3 totals 14 residues. As DNA, the CDR3 is TGTGCCAGCAGCTTGGGGACAGGGAACTACGAGCAGTACTTC. This translates into CASSLGTGNYEQYF.

J is TRBJ2-7 and V is TRBV11-3, with D perhaps TRBD2 (6 bases). V was pared by 2 bases and J by 4 bases, with 18 bases between. The CDR3 has 16 residues. CDR1 is SGHNT, CDR2 YENEEA, per germline. The CDR3 DNA reads as TGTGCCAGCAGCTTACGGGGCGGGACGAGAGGATACGAGCAGTACTTC. It translates to CASSLRGGTRGYEQYF. Complete variable domain (other parts from reference TRBV11-3 and TRBJ2-7): EAGVVQSPRYKIIEKKQPVAFWCNPISGHNTLYWYLQNLGQGPELLIRYENEEAVDDSQLPKDRFSAERLKGVDSTLKIQPAELGDSAVYLCASSLRGGTRGYEQYFGPGTRLTVT.

V usage is TRBV7-2 and J usage is TRBJ2-7, with D tentatively TRBD1 (6 bases). The CDR3 covers 14 residues. Trimming took 4 bases from V and 3 from J, leaving 13 bases between them. In germline, CDR1 is SGHTA, CDR2 FQGNSA. CDR3 residues: CASSSGGSLYEQYF. Here the CDR3 DNA reads TGTGCCAGCAGCTCTGGGGGCAGCCTCTACGAGCAGTACTTC.

The V call is TRBV4-1, the J call TRBJ2-5; 7 bases fit TRBD1. The J call is in doubt because the DNA end fits TRBJ2-7 better. This CDR3 comprises 15 residues. The V gene's germline CDR1 is MGHRA and CDR2 YSYEKL. The chain's CDR3 is CASSQDGRGSYEQYF. The CDR3 nucleotides read TGCGCCAGCAGCCAAGACGGCAGGGGGAGTTACGAGCAGTACTTC.

The V call is TRBV11-2, the J call TRBJ1-1, with 7 bases lining up with TRBD1. The CDR3 contains 13 residues. V trimming: 3 bases; J trimming: 4 bases; junction bases outside the gene matches: 2. Germline CDR1 SGHAT, CDR2 FQNNGV. In DNA, the CDR3 is TGTGCCAGCAGCTTTCCAGGGGGCACTGAAGCTTTCTTT. It specifies CASSFPGGTEAFF.

This clone has only a few counts. The genes are TRBV2 and TRBJ1-3; 8 bases map to TRBD1. The germline CDR1 and CDR2 sequences are SNHLY and FYNNEI. The junction had 4 bases not matched to a gene; V was cut back by 6 bases and J by 0 bases. The CDR3 has 15 amino acids. The CDR3 DNA reads as TGTGCCAGCAGCGAACAGGGGGGCTCTGGAAACACCATATATTTT. Residues: CASSEQGGSGNTIYF. Using reference TRBV2 and TRBJ1-3 for the parts outside the CDR3, the full variable domain is EPEVTQTPSHQVTQMGQEVILRCVPISNHLYFYWYRQILGQKVEFLVSFYNNEISEKSEIFDDQFSVERPDGSNFTLKIRSTKLEDSAMYFCASSEQGGSGNTIYFGEGSWLTVV.

CDR3 amino acids: CSAPGQGEAFF. The CDR3 nucleotides are TGCAGTGCTCCTGGACAGGGTGAAGCTTTCTTT. The chain is built from TRBV20-1 and TRBJ1-1, with TRBD1 matching 8 bases. Germline loops: CDR1 DFQATT, CDR2 SNEGSKA (reference sequence). The ends lost 5 bases at V and 7 bases at J; junction bases unmatched: 3. The CDR3 is made up of 11 amino acids.

This clone was found once. One end of the junction is discordant with germline, which a read error may explain. The chain couples TRBV4-1 to TRBJ2-1, with 14 positions matching TRBD2. The germline V gene encodes CDR1 MGHRA and CDR2 YSYEKL. The CDR3 is made up of 20 amino acids. The CDR3, as DNA: TGCGCCAGCAGCCAACTGACTAGCGGGGGGGCCGTTGCCTCCTACAATGAGCAGCTCTTC. Encoded protein: CASSQLTSGGAVASYNEQLF.